One and the same sample provided the 20 T cell receptor beta chains below, sequenced in a study of blood T cells in healthy people across ages. With a J-beta primer mix and a sample-barcoded 5' primer, a second PCR ran about 7 to 11 cycles. TCRdb itself ran the 5' RACE reads through MiXCR, one entry per CDR3 protein. The table records approximately 790,000 distinct CDR3 sequences, approximately 67% of them present only once. The sequenced sample was blood. These receptor sequences come from a man aged 25 to 40 in good health.

The chain couples TRBV10-3 to TRBJ2-4; 9 nucleotides align to TRBD1. Germline CDR1 is ENHRY and CDR2 is SYGVKD. Germline trimming cut 3 bases from V and 13 bases from J; bases unmatched to any gene: 10. The CDR3 runs to 14 residues. The CDR3 region has the DNA TGTGCCATCAGTGAAGGACAGGGGCCCTACGTGCAGTACTTC. Its protein is CAISEGQGPYVQYF.

This clonotype was counted ten times or more. The gene calls are TRBV7-2 and TRBJ2-4; D perhaps matches TRBD2 (6 bases). CDR3 length: 14 residues. V lost 0 bases, J lost 13 bases, and 16 bases lay in between. In germline, CDR1 is SGHTA, CDR2 FQGNSA. CDR3 nucleotide sequence: TGTGCCAGCAGCTTAGCGGGGGACCTTCGGGAGCAGTACTTC. Residues: CASSLAGDLREQYF.

Ten or more counts support this clonotype. The chain combines TRBV5-1 with TRBJ1-2; D possibly corresponds to TRBD1 (5 bases). V was pared by 6 bases and J by 4 bases, with 22 bases between. The CDR3 length is 16 residues. The germline CDR1 and CDR2 sequences are SGHRS and YFSETQ. The CDR3 loop is CASKRAGRERSYGYTF. The CDR3 DNA follows: TGCGCCAGCAAGCGGGCAGGGCGAGAGAGGAGCTATGGCTACACCTTC.

V is TRBV6-1 and J is TRBJ2-7; 7 nucleotides agree with TRBD2. The CDR3 has 13 residues. After removal of 11 bases from V and 6 bases from J, the junction contained 13 bases not matched to a gene. CDR1 and CDR2 from the germline V gene are MNHNS and SASEGT. CDR3 DNA sequence: TGTGCCGGCCGGTCAGGGAGGGTGCGCGAGCAGTACTTC. Residues: CAGRSGRVREQYF.

The V call is TRBV6-1, the J call TRBJ1-6, with D perhaps matching TRBD1 (5 bases). Germline V gene lookup returns CDR1 MNHNS and CDR2 SASEGT. The CDR3 has 18 amino acids. Trimming cost V 9 bases and J 4 bases, with 25 bases left between them. The DNA of the CDR3 is TGTGCCAGTCCGCCGAGAGTCCCGGACCGACAGTATAATTCACCCCTCCACTTT. Its translation is CASPPRVPDRQYNSPLHF.

The chain joins TRBV29-1 to TRBJ1-6, with D unclear. Germline V CDR1 and CDR2: SQVTM, ANQGSEA. The CDR3 extends over 13 amino acids. Trimming removed 2 bases at V and 9 bases at J, with 11 bases between. In DNA, the CDR3 is TGCAGCGTTGAACCTCTCCCCGGTTCACCCCTCCACTTT. This codes for CSVEPLPGSPLHF. Combining the CDR3 with reference TRBV29-1 and TRBJ1-6 gives the whole variable domain SAVISQKPSRDICQRGTSLTIQCQVDSQVTMMFWYRQQPGQSLTLIATANQGSEATYESGFVIDKFPISRPNLTFSTLTVSNMSPEDSSIYLCSVEPLPGSPLHFGNGTRLTVT.

This clonotype was counted once. With a much larger clone just one base away, this may be a read error. The genes are TRBV29-1 and TRBJ2-5, with D perhaps given as TRBD1 or TRBD2 (6 bases each). The CDR3 sequence is 15 residues long. V dropped 6 bases and J dropped 7 bases, with 24 bases sitting between them. CDR1 is SQVTM and CDR2 is ANQGSEA in the germline V gene. CDR3 bases: TGCAGCGTCCGGGGCGGGGTCTCGGTCAGGGGGACCCAGTACTTC. Its protein is CSVRGGVSVRGTQYF.

J is TRBJ2-3 and V is TRBV7-2; D gene unclear. This CDR3 is 12 amino acids long. Germline V gene lookup returns CDR1 SGHTA and CDR2 FQGNSA. Trimming took 2 bases from V and 6 from J, leaving 6 bases between them. The CDR3 sequence is CASSLTVDTQYF. The CDR3 nucleotides read TGTGCCAGCAGCTTAACGGTCGATACGCAGTATTTT.

The rearrangement uses TRBV12-3 or TRBV12-4 and TRBJ2-3; no reliable D call. The CDR3 covers 12 residues. The V end was cut by 6 bases, the J end by 3 bases, with 7 bases between. As DNA, the CDR3 is TGTGCCAGCAGCGTGGAGACAGATACGCAGTATTTT. Protein: CASSVETDTQYF.

This chain links TRBV6-5 with TRBJ2-2, with 9 positions matching TRBD2. After removal of 4 bases from V and 7 bases from J, the junction contained 10 bases not matched to a gene. Germline CDR1 and CDR2: MNHEY and SVGAGI. This CDR3 comprises 16 residues. CDR3 in amino acids: CASSSWSGGQSGELFF. The CDR3, as DNA: TGTGCCAGCAGTTCTTGGAGCGGGGGGCAAAGCGGGGAGCTGTTTTTT.

This clonotype has a count of ten or more. The rearrangement links TRBV29-1 to TRBJ2-7; TRBD1 agrees at 9 bases. The CDR3 runs 12 residues. CDR1 and CDR2 (germline): SQVTM, ANQGSEA. Trimming took 7 bases from V and 3 from J; bases not matched to a gene: 4. The CDR3 nucleotides read TGCAGCGGGGGACAGGGCCGCTACGAGCAGTACTTC. It codes for CSGGQGRYEQYF.

The V call is TRBV7-2, the J call TRBJ2-1, with 11 bases fitting TRBD2. This CDR3 comprises 18 residues. The ends lost 0 bases at V and 7 bases at J; junction bases unmatched: 11. Looked up from germline, CDR1 is SGHTA and CDR2 is FQGNSA. CDR3 coding DNA: TGTGCCAGCAGCTTAGCAGATAGCGGGGGGGTTTTAGGTAATGAGCAGTTCTTC. This translates into CASSLADSGGVLGNEQFF.

This clonotype was detected only once. J is TRBJ2-1 and V is TRBV12-3 or TRBV12-4; D ambiguous. Trimming stripped 3 bases from V and 6 bases from J, with 6 bases between. The length of the CDR3 is 12 residues. The CDR3 sequence is CASSLFANEQFF. CDR3 nucleotides: TGTGCCAGCAGTTTGTTCGCCAATGAGCAGTTCTTC.

The CDR3 is CSVVRSVSYNEQFF. CDR3 DNA: TGCAGCGTTGTGAGGAGTGTCTCCTACAATGAGCAGTTCTTC. This chain joins TRBV29-1 and TRBJ2-1; no clear D gene. Trimming removed 4 bases from V and 0 bases from J, with 10 bases in between. CDR3 length equals 14 residues. Germline V gene data show CDR1 as SQVTM and CDR2 as ANQGSEA.

This clonotype was seen once. V usage is TRBV7-2 and J usage is TRBJ1-1; possibly TRBD1 for D (5 bases). V dropped 3 bases and J dropped 2 bases, with 13 bases sitting between them. Germline CDR1 SGHTA, CDR2 FQGNSA. There are 15 residues in the CDR3. CDR3 nucleotides: TGTGCCAGCAGCTTGAGGTACGGGACTAACACTGAAGCTTTCTTT. Translation gives CASSLRYGTNTEAFF.

The genes are TRBV7-9 and TRBJ2-5; tentative D call: TRBD2 (6 bases). The germline V gene has CDR1 SEHNR and CDR2 FQNEAQ (reference sequence). V was pared by 8 bases and J by 1 base, with 11 bases between. The CDR3 spans 13 residues. CDR3 protein: CASGRGIQETQYF. The CDR3 coding sequence is TGTGCCAGCGGGCGGGGAATCCAAGAGACCCAGTACTTC.

This clonotype was counted only a few times. The chain recombines TRBV12-3 or TRBV12-4 with TRBJ2-5, with 9 bases that match TRBD1. The CDR3 is 14 amino acids. The V segment lost 4 bases and the J segment 7 bases; nucleotides outside the gene matches: 7. For the CDR3, the DNA is TGTGCCAGCAGTTGGGGGACAGGGATTGGGACCCAGTACTTC. Amino acids: CASSWGTGIGTQYF.

The chain uses TRBV7-2 and TRBJ2-1; D may be TRBD1 (5 bases). V shed 7 bases and J shed 4 bases, with 17 bases lying between them. The CDR3 is 15 residues long. Germline V gives CDR1 SGHTA, CDR2 FQGNSA. The CDR3 sequence is CASTLGLQVYNEQFF. The DNA for the CDR3 is TGTGCCAGCACCCTAGGGTTACAGGTGTACAATGAGCAGTTCTTC.

This chain connects TRBV27 to TRBJ2-6; D may match TRBD1 or TRBD2 (5 bases each). The germline gives CDR1 MNHEY, CDR2 SMNVEV (reference sequence). The CDR3 is 17 residues long. Trimming cost V 3 bases and J 4 bases, with 16 bases left between them. The DNA for the CDR3 is TGTGCCAGCAGTTTTCAGAAGGGGAGCGCGGGGGCCAACGTCCTGACTTTC. Its translation is CASSFQKGSAGANVLTF.

The sample holds one count of this clonotype. The rearrangement joins TRBV12-3 or TRBV12-4 to TRBJ2-1, with a weak D call TRBD2 (6 bases). The CDR3 runs to 16 residues. The V end was cut by 5 bases, the J end by 5 bases, with 19 bases between. The DNA for the CDR3 is TGTGCCAGCAGTCCGAGTGAGACTAGTTACGACAATGAGCAGTTCTTC. It codes for CASSPSETSYDNEQFF.